The 3 T cell receptor beta chains below all came from one sample that was sequenced in a study of human thymus T cells. Thymus pieces cut out during corrective heart surgery were the tissue that was used. Produced via immunoSEQ multiplex PCR; TCRdb's table is partial and in-frame only. The repertoire includes tens of thousands of clones, around 96% of them detected once, and 0.031% sits in the top ten. Sample: thymus tissue. Receptor source: a boy younger than two with a congenital heart defect but otherwise immunologically healthy.

The gene calls are TRBV25-1 and TRBJ2-2; 9 bases line up with TRBD2. J gave up 7 bases and V 5 bases, and 8 bases lay outside the gene matches. The CDR3 loop spans 15 amino acids. Germline CDR1 and CDR2: MGHDK and SYGVNS. The CDR3 sequence: CASSRRGRAVGELFF. CDR3 bases: TGTGCCAGCAGTCGGCGCGGGAGGGCCGTCGGGGAGCTGTTTTTT.

The chain uses TRBV28 and TRBJ2-1, with D unclear. CDR1 is MDHEN, CDR2 SYDVKM, per germline. V lost 0 bases and J 6 bases, leaving 0 bases between the germline ends. This CDR3 spans 11 amino acids. CDR3 coding DNA: TGTGCCAGCAGTTTATGCAATGAGCAGTTCTTC. The encoded protein is CASSLCNEQFF.

This chain uses TRBV10-2 with TRBJ2-2; 8 nucleotides line up with TRBD2. CDR3 length equals 16 residues. Germline V gene data show CDR1 as WSHSY and CDR2 as SAAADI. With 6 bases clipped from V and 0 bases from J, the junction kept 6 bases outside the gene matches. In DNA, the CDR3 is TGCGCCAGCAGCTCCAGCGGGAGCCCGAACACCGGGGAGCTGTTTTTT. Its translation is CASSSSGSPNTGELFF.